The entry below describes one TCR beta chain. It lacks a known antigen. Nothing much larger sits one base from this clone, and base qualities are not available. This record belongs to a study of blood T cell repertoires in COVID-19 (dated by TCRdb to 2018 to 2021). Concerning the study at large: The collaborator samples originated in the United States, Italy and Spain and spanned the acute and convalescent phases of COVID-19. The material from the prospective study consisted of cDNA or gDNA derived from T cells, B-cell-depleted T cells, or PBMCs. The dataset comprised deeply sampled blood TCRbeta repertoires from subjects exposed to, actively infected with, or recovered from COVID-19. The repertoires were released in a freely available public database meant as a resource for research on the immune response to SARS-CoV-2. Samples came from the ongoing ImmuneRACE study (first 160 participants) plus 1,254 subjects from 6 global collaborators. Sample metadata almost always included a de-identified subject ID, COVID-19 status, age in years and sex. Where available, HLA class I and class II types were taken from metadata supplied by the sample provider and were not determined by assay-based typing. What the study reported, not specific to this receptor: The amount of clinical and demographic metadata varied by source and participant and was provided uncurated.

Collaborating institutions collected whole blood in K2EDTA tubes following their own protocols. For TCRbeta analysis, collaborators shipped samples as frozen whole blood, isolated PBMCs, or DNA extracted from either of those sample types. The immunoSEQ Assay, a bias-controlled multiplex PCR, was used to amplify TCRbeta CDR3 regions from genomic DNA. The published analysis was carried out like this. Within the assay, amplification of reference gene primers was used to estimate how many nucleated cells each sample contained. To quantify the absolute abundance of each unique TCRbeta CDR3 rearrangement, sequence reads were collapsed and filtered. For each sample, productive Simpson clonality was calculated as the square root of Simpson's diversity index over productive rearrangements. The table comes from immuneACCESS by way of TCRdb, which keeps in-frame sequences with V and J called. Part of the clones is missing from these tables; in studies checked, under half for an unresolved V gene and the rest for unknown reasons. That table gives V, J and clone size, and the DNA gave D and trimming. The sample data list about 54,000 clones, and about nine tenths of these were observed just once. The top ten clones comprise roughly 7% of the sample.

Sequenced sample: peripheral blood. The TCR originated in a woman aged 60-75 years with active or convalescent COVID-19.

The CDR3 has the sequence CASSFTGSADTQYF. The DNA reads as follows: TGTGCCAGCAGCTTTACAGGGTCCGCAGATACGCAGTATTTT. In this chain, TRBV7-3 is recombined with TRBJ2-3; D gene: possibly TRBD1, on 6 matching bases. According to the germline V gene, CDR1 reads SGHTA and CDR2 reads FQGTGA. The CDR3 runs 14 amino acids, cysteine and phenylalanine included. The only DNA kept is the CDR3, 42 bases in frame from the first base. V was cut back by 3 bases and J by 4 bases, leaving a gap of 11 bases between them.